This T cell receptor (beta chain) was found in a study of blood T cell repertoires in COVID-19. Authors' analysis steps: Reference gene primers were amplified, and this amplification served to estimate nucleated cell counts. The protocol was immunoSEQ multiplex PCR, while the TCRdb copy is restricted to in-frame clones and leaves out a portion. The DNA gave D and trimming, while V, J and clone size come from that table. The sample shows around 250,000 clones, 84% of them seen only once. The CDR3 totals 15 residues. The V gene's germline CDR1 is SGHRS and CDR2 YFSETQ. Trimming removed 5 bases from V and 4 bases from J; junction bases left unmatched: 9.

The chain combines TRBV5-1 with TRBJ1-3; the match to TRBD1 covers 7 bases. Input material: peripheral blood. The TCR sequence derives from a woman between 40 and 50 years old who had recovered from COVID-19. Here the CDR3 reads CASRAPGGTGNTIYF. The CDR3 DNA reads as TGCGCCAGCAGAGCGCCAGGGGGAACAGGAAACACCATATATTTT.